This TCR beta chain was recovered during a study of OX40 agonist ivuxolimab in advanced cancers. On the study more broadly: The patients got ivuxolimab, which is an agonistic anti-OX40 (CD134) antibody. Administration of intravenous ivuxolimab to patients occurred every 2 weeks at 0.01 to 10 mg/kg.

The table came from immunoSEQ multiplex PCR; TCRdb's copy has only in-frame clones and leaves some out. The repertoire holds tens of thousands of clones, with about four fifths as singletons. Prior autoimmune disease or systemic immunosuppression barred patients. This clone turned up a few times. From germline, CDR1 is LNHDA and CDR2 SQIVND (reference sequence). The CDR3 contains 13 residues. The V and J ends lost 5 bases and 8 bases respectively, with 15 bases between them. The sample was CD4+ or CD8+ T cells sorted from blood, taken in a trial of the OX40 agonist ivuxolimab. This clonotype was sampled from an adult with an advanced solid tumor such as melanoma, head and neck, liver or kidney cancer. V and J are TRBV19 and TRBJ1-2; D uncertain. CDR3 residues: CASSPNPSRGYTF. DNA of the CDR3: TGTGCCAGTAGTCCCAACCCTTCCCGAGGCTACACCTTC.